The 18 T cell receptor beta chains reported below all come from one sample, sequenced in a study of T cell clones after liver transplantation. Generated by immunoSEQ multiplex PCR, the TCRdb table keeps only in-frame clones and is missing some. The repertoire holds tens of thousands of clones, with around 80% as singletons. Sequencing used CD4+ T cells from blood, obtained 12 months after liver transplant. Receptor source: a human patient who received a liver transplant. Some of the T cells may derive from the graft donor.

The rearrangement joins TRBV5-1 to TRBJ2-1; TRBD2 aligns across 15 bases. This CDR3 is built from 16 residues. J lost 5 bases, V lost 0 bases, and 0 bases had no gene match. Germline values: CDR1 SGHRS, CDR2 YFSETQ. The CDR3 region is CASSLGTSGRDNEQFF. The CDR3 DNA is TGCGCCAGCAGCTTGGGGACTAGCGGGAGGGACAATGAGCAGTTCTTC.

The count of this clone is one. This chain links TRBV27 with TRBJ1-3; D is uncertain. CDR3 size: 19 residues. CDR1 is MNHEY, CDR2 SMNVEV, per germline (reference sequence). V dropped 5 bases and J dropped 1 base, with 24 bases sitting between them. The CDR3 DNA is TGTGCCAGCAGTCCCAGGTCGGGATCCCCACTTATTTCTGGAAACACCATATATTTT. Protein product: CASSPRSGSPLISGNTIYF.

J is TRBJ1-3 and V is TRBV28; D uncertain. CDR1 MDHEN and CDR2 SYDVKM come from the germline V gene. V was trimmed by 6 bases and J by 8 bases, leaving 11 bases between them. The CDR3 length is 12 residues. CDR3 protein: CASSPGQYTIYF. Here the CDR3 DNA reads TGTGCCAGCAGCCCTGGCCAGTACACCATATATTTT.

This clone was observed once. The CDR3 sequence: CASSELPGNYGYTF. CDR3 DNA sequence: TGTGCCAGCAGTGAACTTCCCGGGAACTATGGCTACACCTTC. The rearrangement joins TRBV2 to TRBJ1-2; D remains ambiguous. V was clipped by 2 bases and J by 2 bases, with 9 bases between them. The CDR3 sequence is 14 residues long. Germline lookup yields CDR1 SNHLY and CDR2 FYNNEI. The variable domain in full, completed from reference TRBV2 and TRBJ1-2, reads EPEVTQTPSHQVTQMGQEVILRCVPISNHLYFYWYRQILGQKVEFLVSFYNNEISEKSEIFDDQFSVERPDGSNFTLKIRSTKLEDSAMYFCASSELPGNYGYTFGSGTRLTVV.

CDR3 bases: TGCGCCAGCAGCGGGGACAGGATGAACACTGAAGCTTTCTTT. It encodes CASSGDRMNTEAFF. This chain connects TRBV5-1 to TRBJ1-1, with TRBD1 matching over 8 bases. CDR3 length: 14 residues. Germline V lookup: CDR1 SGHRS, CDR2 YFSETQ. V dropped 4 bases and J dropped 0; count of bases not matched to a gene: 2.

The rearrangement links TRBV7-2 to TRBJ2-3; D may be TRBD2 (5 bases). Germline assignment: CDR1 SGHTA and CDR2 FQGNSA. CDR3 length: 16 amino acids. Trimming pared 1 base from V and 1 base from J, leaving 12 bases between. CDR3 amino acids: CASSLGGGPGTDTQYF. The CDR3 bases are TGTGCCAGCAGCTTAGGTGGCGGGCCTGGCACAGATACGCAGTATTTT. The whole variable domain, filled in from reference TRBV7-2 and TRBJ2-3, reads GAGVSQSPSNKVTEKGKDVELRCDPISGHTALYWYRQSLGQGLEFLIYFQGNSAPDKSGLPSDRFSAERTGGSVSTLTIQRTQQEDSAVYLCASSLGGGPGTDTQYFGPGTRLTVL.

This chain uses TRBV6-6 with TRBJ2-1; 8 bases align to TRBD1. This CDR3 is 15 amino acids long. Germline values: CDR1 MNHNY, CDR2 SVGAGI (reference sequence). Trimming cost V 2 bases and J 6 bases; bases outside gene matches: 6. The CDR3 DNA is TGTGCCAGCAGTTACGCCTCACAGGGGGGCAATGAGCAGTTCTTC. Translation gives CASSYASQGGNEQFF.

The gene calls are TRBV5-1 and TRBJ2-2; TRBD2 aligns across 12 bases. Unmatched junction bases numbered 8, after V lost 4 bases and J lost 7 bases. The germline V gene has CDR1 SGHRS and CDR2 YFSETQ. This CDR3 is built from 16 residues. DNA of the CDR3: TGCGCCAGCAGCCCGGGACTAGCGGGTCCAGTCGGGGAGCTGTTTTTT. It specifies CASSPGLAGPVGELFF.

This chain connects TRBV30 to TRBJ2-2; perhaps D is TRBD1 or TRBD2 (5 bases each). This CDR3 comprises 16 residues. The V gene lost 1 base and the J gene lost 7 bases, with 19 bases spanning the gap. Germline V gene data show CDR1 as GTSNPN and CDR2 as SVGIG (reference sequence). CDR3 bases: TGTGCCTGGAGTGCACTCGGGACGGTTGGGGTCGGGGAGCTGTTTTTT. It encodes CAWSALGTVGVGELFF.

A single count supports this clone. The chain uses TRBV18 and TRBJ2-3, with 7 bases identical to TRBD1. The CDR3 length is 15 residues. V lost 3 bases to trimming and J lost 6 bases; unmatched junction nucleotides: 9. Germline V CDR1 and CDR2: KGHSH, LQKENI. The DNA of the CDR3 is TGTGCCAGCTCACCGGTTGCAGGGGGTAAGGATACGCAGTATTTT. Translated, it gives CASSPVAGGKDTQYF.

This chain uses TRBV7-2 with TRBJ2-1; TRBD2 matches at 12 bases. The CDR3 covers 16 residues. Germline assignment: CDR1 SGHTA and CDR2 FQGNSA. J lost 7 bases, V lost 0 bases, and 4 bases had no gene match. CDR3 sequence reads: CASSLAGLAGSNEQFF. Written as DNA, the CDR3 is TGTGCCAGCAGCTTAGCGGGACTAGCGGGTTCTAATGAGCAGTTCTTC.

The chain couples TRBV19 to TRBJ2-6, with a possible D match to TRBD2 (6 bases). V lost 7 bases and J 2 bases, leaving 21 bases between the germline ends. This CDR3 has 18 residues. Germline CDR1 and CDR2: LNHDA and SQIVND (reference sequence). CDR3 in DNA: TGTGCCAGTAAAGGAGGGACGGGAGCTTATACTGGGGCCAACGTCCTGACTTTC. Residues: CASKGGTGAYTGANVLTF.

The chain combines TRBV28 with TRBJ2-7, with a tentative D call TRBD2 (5 bases). V gave up 2 bases and J gave up 2 bases, with 10 bases separating them. This CDR3 comprises 14 residues. Per the germline V gene, CDR1 is MDHEN and CDR2 is SYDVKM. Here the CDR3 reads CASSLGLNTYEQYF. The CDR3 nucleotides read TGTGCCAGCAGTTTAGGACTTAATACCTACGAGCAGTACTTC.

This clone turned up a few times. The chain joins TRBV19 to TRBJ1-3; D is ambiguous. Trimming left V 3 bases short and J 0 bases short, with 9 bases between. The germline CDR1 and CDR2 sequences are LNHDA and SQIVND (reference sequence). This CDR3 has 15 amino acids. For the CDR3, the DNA is TGTGCCAGTAGTATTCAGGTGTCCTCTGGAAACACCATATATTTT. Translation: CASSIQVSSGNTIYF. Based on the CDR3 plus reference TRBV19 and TRBJ1-3, the full variable domain is DGGITQSPKYLFRKEGQNVTLSCEQNLNHDAMYWYRQDPGQGLRLIYYSQIVNDFQKGDIAEGYSVSREKKESFPLTVTSAQKNPTAFYLCASSIQVSSGNTIYFGEGSWLTVV.

This chain connects TRBV10-3 to TRBJ1-2, with D perhaps TRBD1 (6 bases). Deletions cut 3 bases from V and 0 bases from J, with 8 bases between. The V gene's germline CDR1 is ENHRY and CDR2 SYGVKD. The CDR3 totals 14 residues. CDR3 in DNA: TGTGCCATCAGTGAACAGGGCACTAACTATGGCTACACCTTC. Its translation: CAISEQGTNYGYTF.

The chain has TRBV4-1 and TRBJ2-7; D gene ambiguous. The CDR3 consists of 15 residues. Trimming left V 4 bases short and J 1 base short, with 14 bases between. CDR1 is MGHRA, CDR2 YSYEKL, per germline. Here the CDR3 reads CASSRLQELSYEQYF. CDR3 nucleotides: TGCGCCAGCAGCCGGTTACAAGAGTTATCCTACGAGCAGTACTTC.

This clone was counted a few times. The rearrangement links TRBV5-1 to TRBJ2-1; TRBD2 matches at 9 bases. V lost 4 bases to trimming and J lost 9 bases; unmatched junction nucleotides: 11. The CDR3 contains 15 residues. Germline CDR1 reads SGHRS; CDR2 reads YFSETQ. The CDR3 region is CASSDPSGESLEQFF. DNA for the CDR3: TGCGCCAGCAGCGATCCTAGCGGGGAGAGTCTTGAGCAGTTCTTC. Supplemented by reference TRBV5-1 and TRBJ2-1, the full variable domain reads KAGVTQTPRYLIKTRGQQVTLSCSPISGHRSVSWYQQTPGQGLQFLFEYFSETQRNKGNFPGRFSGRQFSNSRSEMNVSTLELGDSALYLCASSDPSGESLEQFFGPGTRLTVL.

V usage is TRBV6-6 and J usage is TRBJ1-5, with D uncertain. The CDR3 spans 15 residues. Germline V gives CDR1 MNHNY, CDR2 SVGAGI (reference sequence). V was shortened by 5 bases and J by 0 bases, with 11 bases between the two germline ends. DNA of the CDR3: TGTGCCAGCAGTCCCCTTTTCCATAGCAATCAGCCCCAGCATTTT. This translates into CASSPLFHSNQPQHF.